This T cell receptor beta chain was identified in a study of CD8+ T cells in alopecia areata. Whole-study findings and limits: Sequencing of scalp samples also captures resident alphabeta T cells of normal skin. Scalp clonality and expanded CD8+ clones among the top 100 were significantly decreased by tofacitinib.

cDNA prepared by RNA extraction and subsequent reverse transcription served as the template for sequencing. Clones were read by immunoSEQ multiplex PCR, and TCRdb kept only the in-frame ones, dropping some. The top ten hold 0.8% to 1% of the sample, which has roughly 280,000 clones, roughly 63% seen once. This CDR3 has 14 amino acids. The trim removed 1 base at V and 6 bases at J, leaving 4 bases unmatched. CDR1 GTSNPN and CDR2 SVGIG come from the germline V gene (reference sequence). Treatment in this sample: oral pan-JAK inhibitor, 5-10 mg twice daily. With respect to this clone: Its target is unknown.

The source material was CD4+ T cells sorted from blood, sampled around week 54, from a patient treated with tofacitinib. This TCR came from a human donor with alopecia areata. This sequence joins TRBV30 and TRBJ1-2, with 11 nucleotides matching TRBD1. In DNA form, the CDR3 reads TGTGCCTGGAGTGGCGGACAGGGGGCCAATGGCTACACCTTC. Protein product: CAWSGGQGANGYTF.